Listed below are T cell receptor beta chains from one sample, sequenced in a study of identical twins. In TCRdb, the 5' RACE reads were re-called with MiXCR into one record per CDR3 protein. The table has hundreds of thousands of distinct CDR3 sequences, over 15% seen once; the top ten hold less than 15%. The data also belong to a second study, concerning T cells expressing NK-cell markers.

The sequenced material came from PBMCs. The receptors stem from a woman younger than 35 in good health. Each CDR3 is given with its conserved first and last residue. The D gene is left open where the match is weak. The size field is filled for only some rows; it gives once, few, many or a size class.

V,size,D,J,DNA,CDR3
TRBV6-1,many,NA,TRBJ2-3,TGTGCCAGCAGGGAAAGGGGAGGTACTCCCACAGATACGCAGTATTTT,CASRERGGTPTDTQYF
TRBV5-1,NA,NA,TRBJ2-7,TGCGCCAGCAGCTCGGCGCTCCACTACGAGCAGTACTTC,CASSSALHYEQYF
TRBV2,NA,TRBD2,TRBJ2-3,TGTGCCAGCAGTAACCCTAGCGGGAGGGACGATACGCAGTATTTT,CASSNPSGRDDTQYF
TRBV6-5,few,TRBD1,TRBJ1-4,TGTGCCAGCAGTTATCAGGGGGGTGCACTCAAAAAACTGTTTTTT,CASSYQGGALKKLFF
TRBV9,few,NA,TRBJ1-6,TGTGCCAGCAGCGTGGAGTATAATTCACCCCTCCACTTT,CASSVEYNSPLHF
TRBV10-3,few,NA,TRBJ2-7,TGTGCCATCAGTTCAGGGACCTACGAGCAGTACTTC,CAISSGTYEQYF
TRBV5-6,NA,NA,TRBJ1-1,TGTGCCAGCAGCTGGGGTCCAGGGACTGAAGCTTTCTTT,CASSWGPGTEAFF
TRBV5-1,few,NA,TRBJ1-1,TGCGCCAGCAGCGAAAACGGGGGGTACACTGAAGCTTTCTTT,CASSENGGYTEAFF
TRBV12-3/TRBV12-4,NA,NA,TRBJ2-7,TGTGCCAGCAGTTTAGCCAGGAGAGCCGAGCAGTACTTC,CASSLARRAEQYF
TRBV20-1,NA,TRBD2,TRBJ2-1,TGCAGTGCTTCCCCCCCCCACCCTCTAGCGGGAGTGTCGGAAAAATCCTACAATGAGCAGTTCTTC,CSASPPHPLAGVSEKSYNEQFF
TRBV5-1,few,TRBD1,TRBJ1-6,TGCGCCAGCAGCTGGACAGGGAATAATTCACCCCTCCACTTT,CASSWTGNNSPLHF
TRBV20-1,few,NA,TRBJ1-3,TGCAGTGCTTTCGCCAGGGTATATGGAAACACCATATATTTT,CSAFARVYGNTIYF
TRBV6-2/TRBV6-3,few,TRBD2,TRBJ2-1,TGTGCCAGCAGTCACGGACTAGCGGGATCCTACAATGAGCAGTTCTTC,CASSHGLAGSYNEQFF
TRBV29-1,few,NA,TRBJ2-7,TGCAGCGCCGAAACAGGAGGGGCCTACGAGCAGTACTTC,CSAETGGAYEQYF
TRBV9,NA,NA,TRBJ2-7,TGTGCCAGCAGCCCTACTTCAGGGTTCGAGCAGTACTTC,CASSPTSGFEQYF
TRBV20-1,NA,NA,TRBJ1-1,TGCAGTGTTCCCCCCGCCAGGCTGAACACTGAAGCTTTCTTT,CSVPPARLNTEAFF
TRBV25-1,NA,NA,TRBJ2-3,TGTGCCAGCAGTGAATATATAGGGACCCAGACAGATACGCAGTATTTT,CASSEYIGTQTDTQYF
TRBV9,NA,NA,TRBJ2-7,TGTGCCAGCAGCGTCGGACAGTGGATCAACGCTGTTCAGTACTTC,CASSVGQWINAVQYF
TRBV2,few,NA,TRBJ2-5,TGTGCCAGCAGTGAGGACAGTTGGGAGACCCAGTACTTC,CASSEDSWETQYF